Here is one TCR beta chain with its context. Its antigen is unknown. Base qualities are not provided; no much larger clone lies one nucleotide away. These data are taken from a study of shared clonotypes between healthy human individuals (dated by TCRdb to 2018 to 2021). Regarding the study in general: The cohort comprised a couple of women and three men aged 18 to 49 years. For each donor, CD4 naive and CD4 memory were each run on three plates, CD8 naive on two plates, and CD8 memory on one plate. Blood TCR repertoires of about 5 healthy adults were deeply sequenced to estimate repertoire size and the extent of clonotype sharing between individuals. Different laboratories and diverse techniques were used to prepare libraries and sequence TCR repertoires, to increase sequencing depth and limit assay-specific biases. Leukapheresis yielded between about 0.8 and 8.9 billion PBMCs per donor.

TCR CDR3 regions were amplified from genomic DNA by multiplex PCR using the deep immunoSEQ assay. Extracted genomic DNA from each cell subset was distributed evenly across all wells of several immunoSEQ 96-well plates, and each plate was treated as a replicate. For sorted subsets, about 210 ng of genomic DNA, equivalent to some 30,000 T cell genomes, went into each replicate PCR. The purified libraries were quantified using a Qubit 3.0 fluorometer, sized with a Bioanalyzer 2100, and then quantified again using the KAPA Library Quantification kit. Every immunoSEQ 96-well plate was sequenced on a separate single-read 150-cycle Illumina NextSeq 550 flow cell. The source study handled its data this way. Because the immunoSEQ output held only junctional sequences and lacked quality scores, the filtering could not match the filtering applied to full-length reads. To assign V/J genes and CDR3, sequences were annotated against IMGT germline references using PyIR, a Python wrapper for IgBLAST v1.9. Reads were removed for weak V/J assignments (E-value above 1e-6), missing CDR3, stop codons, out-of-frame junctions, or ambiguous translated residues. V3J clonotypes were defined by identical inferred V gene, J gene, and CDR3 amino acid sequence. The percentage overlap between two repertoires was calculated by dividing the number of shared unique clonotypes by the size of the smaller repertoire. Richness of each repertoire was evaluated using RTK rarefaction, the Chao1 estimator, and Recon v2.1 estimates of unobserved clonotypes. For all TCRbeta clonotypes obtained by the gDNA method from a handful of donors, generation probabilities were computed with OLGA. TCRdb took over this immuneACCESS table, retaining in-frame rearrangements with V and J assigned. Such tables are incomplete; in checked studies, under half of the missing clones stem from an unresolved V gene, and the remainder is unexplained. From that table come the V and J calls and clone size; the DNA was used to work out D and trimming. The sample contains about 2.5 million clones, just under 95% of them found a single time. Around 0.4% of the sample comes from the top ten.

The donors were healthy, HIV-negative adults who had no recently reported acute infections or vaccinations. Every donor was a Caucasian adult living in Nashville, Tennessee, USA. Magnetic negative selection was used to enrich CD4+ T cells, after which naive cells were positively selected on CD45RA and the negative fraction became the memory subset. Blood was obtained by leukapheresis, after which PBMCs were separated by Ficoll-Histopaque density gradient centrifugation and cryopreserved in liquid nitrogen vapor phase. Analytical flow cytometry was used to check the purity and quantity of every magnetically sorted T cell population. From each sorted fraction, genomic DNA was isolated and quantified by UV absorbance on a Nanodrop 2000c. Reading from cysteine to phenylalanine, the CDR3 counts 16 amino acids. Solely the CDR3 DNA is kept, with 48 bases framed from the first base. Based on the germline V gene (reference sequence), the CDR1 and CDR2 sequences are SEHNR and FQNEAQ. V and J are trimmed by 6 bases and 4 bases, and the gene matches miss 14 bases of the junction.

Overall study results and their limits: Naive subsets generally had larger estimated clonotype richness than memory subsets. Because the study included a small number of donors, the genetic and exposure-history diversity represented was limited. Even with the large sequencing depth, rarefaction of the sorted-subset datasets indicated that sequencing was incomplete. Sampling was restricted to blood, and TCR repertoires in tissue are likely to differ from TCR repertoires in blood. Based on pairwise subsampling, the degree of clonotype sharing among donors was expected to be affected by sequencing depth. Compared with non-shared clonotypes, the clonotypes found in all four sorted-subset donors had higher generation probabilities. Sharing across a few donors was observed for about 5% of naive CD4, 3.5% of naive CD8, 2.3% of memory CD4, and about 0.38% of memory CD8 clonotypes.

This receptor was taken from a man aged 18-30 years in good health. Some clones in this sample may be carry-over from other donors' samples. The rearrangement joined TRBV7-9 to TRBJ1-1, with 7 bases matching TRBD1. The specimen sequenced was naive CD4+ T cells from PBMCs. The cell subset or site label, read with the paper, signifies: CD45RA+ positively selected. This receptor carries the CDR3 CASRSGQAVVSTEAFF. At the DNA level, the sequence is TGTGCCAGCAGATCCGGACAGGCTGTTGTGAGCACTGAAGCTTTCTTT.